The entry that follows covers one T cell receptor beta chain sequence. The CDR3 runs to 13 residues. Germline-derived CDR1 and CDR2 are SGHTS and YDEGEE. Trimming removed 2 bases from V and 4 bases from J, with 9 bases in between. Samples were sequenced at Survey level, maximum 500,000 reads. The table came from immunoSEQ multiplex PCR; TCRdb's copy has only in-frame clones and leaves some out. The data show tens of thousands of clones, around 73% seen once. The sample comes from a study of pediatric ulcerative colitis. Rectal tissue came from one to two pinch biopsies taken at colonoscopy. The chain uses TRBV5-8 and TRBJ1-2; no definite D call. The sample was gut tissue. This receptor was obtained from a boy between 10 and 17 years old with moderate ulcerative colitis. Written as DNA, the CDR3 is TGTGCCAGCAGCTTTCCACAGATCTATGGCTACACCTTC. Its translation: CASSFPQIYGYTF.